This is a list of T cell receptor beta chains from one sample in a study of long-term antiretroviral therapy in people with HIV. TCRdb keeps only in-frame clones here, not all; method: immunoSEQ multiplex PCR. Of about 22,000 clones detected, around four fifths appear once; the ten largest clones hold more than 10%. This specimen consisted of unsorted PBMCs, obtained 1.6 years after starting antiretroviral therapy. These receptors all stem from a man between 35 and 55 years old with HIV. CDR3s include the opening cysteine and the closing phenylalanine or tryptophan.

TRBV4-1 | CASSQATLDPGTVKNEQYF
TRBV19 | CASSIGTGDQPQHF
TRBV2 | CASSVGQGATYEQYF
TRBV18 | CASSPRTDSNYGYTF
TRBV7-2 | CASSPGQGLFSYGYTF
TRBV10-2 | CASMGGGLNYGYTF
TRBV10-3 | CAISDGPPYEQYF
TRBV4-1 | CASSQDLQQGLSNQPQHF
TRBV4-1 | CASSQALVGPPSTDTQYF
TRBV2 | CASSGAGAPALGALTDTQYF
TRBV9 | CASLGRTGYTF
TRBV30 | CAWSVRGQGNGYTF
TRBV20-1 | CSADRGNEQFF
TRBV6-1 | CASSELAGRTDTQYF
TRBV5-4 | CASSHLTGTAGNTIYF
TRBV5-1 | CASSLKTSGSTDTQYF
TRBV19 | CASTLPGQGVSGELFF
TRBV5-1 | CASSFIGTGNTEAFF
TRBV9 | CASSVDQWIYGYTF
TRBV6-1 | CASSEGSSNQPQHF
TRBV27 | CASSHLYGNTEAFF
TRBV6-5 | CASSLIEANYGYTF
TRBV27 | CASSTKGQFSYEQYF
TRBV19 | CASSIWAGGISNQPQHF
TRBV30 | CAWSVGAAHNQPQHF
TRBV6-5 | CASSSGGNTGELFF
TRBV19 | CASSMVSGHTGELFF
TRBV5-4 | CASSLVRVPNQPQHF
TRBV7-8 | CASSLSGGGSYEQYF
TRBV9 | CASSVDGTSTDTQYF
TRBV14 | CASRPTGGLAYEQYF
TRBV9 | CASSVRAGGTDTQYF